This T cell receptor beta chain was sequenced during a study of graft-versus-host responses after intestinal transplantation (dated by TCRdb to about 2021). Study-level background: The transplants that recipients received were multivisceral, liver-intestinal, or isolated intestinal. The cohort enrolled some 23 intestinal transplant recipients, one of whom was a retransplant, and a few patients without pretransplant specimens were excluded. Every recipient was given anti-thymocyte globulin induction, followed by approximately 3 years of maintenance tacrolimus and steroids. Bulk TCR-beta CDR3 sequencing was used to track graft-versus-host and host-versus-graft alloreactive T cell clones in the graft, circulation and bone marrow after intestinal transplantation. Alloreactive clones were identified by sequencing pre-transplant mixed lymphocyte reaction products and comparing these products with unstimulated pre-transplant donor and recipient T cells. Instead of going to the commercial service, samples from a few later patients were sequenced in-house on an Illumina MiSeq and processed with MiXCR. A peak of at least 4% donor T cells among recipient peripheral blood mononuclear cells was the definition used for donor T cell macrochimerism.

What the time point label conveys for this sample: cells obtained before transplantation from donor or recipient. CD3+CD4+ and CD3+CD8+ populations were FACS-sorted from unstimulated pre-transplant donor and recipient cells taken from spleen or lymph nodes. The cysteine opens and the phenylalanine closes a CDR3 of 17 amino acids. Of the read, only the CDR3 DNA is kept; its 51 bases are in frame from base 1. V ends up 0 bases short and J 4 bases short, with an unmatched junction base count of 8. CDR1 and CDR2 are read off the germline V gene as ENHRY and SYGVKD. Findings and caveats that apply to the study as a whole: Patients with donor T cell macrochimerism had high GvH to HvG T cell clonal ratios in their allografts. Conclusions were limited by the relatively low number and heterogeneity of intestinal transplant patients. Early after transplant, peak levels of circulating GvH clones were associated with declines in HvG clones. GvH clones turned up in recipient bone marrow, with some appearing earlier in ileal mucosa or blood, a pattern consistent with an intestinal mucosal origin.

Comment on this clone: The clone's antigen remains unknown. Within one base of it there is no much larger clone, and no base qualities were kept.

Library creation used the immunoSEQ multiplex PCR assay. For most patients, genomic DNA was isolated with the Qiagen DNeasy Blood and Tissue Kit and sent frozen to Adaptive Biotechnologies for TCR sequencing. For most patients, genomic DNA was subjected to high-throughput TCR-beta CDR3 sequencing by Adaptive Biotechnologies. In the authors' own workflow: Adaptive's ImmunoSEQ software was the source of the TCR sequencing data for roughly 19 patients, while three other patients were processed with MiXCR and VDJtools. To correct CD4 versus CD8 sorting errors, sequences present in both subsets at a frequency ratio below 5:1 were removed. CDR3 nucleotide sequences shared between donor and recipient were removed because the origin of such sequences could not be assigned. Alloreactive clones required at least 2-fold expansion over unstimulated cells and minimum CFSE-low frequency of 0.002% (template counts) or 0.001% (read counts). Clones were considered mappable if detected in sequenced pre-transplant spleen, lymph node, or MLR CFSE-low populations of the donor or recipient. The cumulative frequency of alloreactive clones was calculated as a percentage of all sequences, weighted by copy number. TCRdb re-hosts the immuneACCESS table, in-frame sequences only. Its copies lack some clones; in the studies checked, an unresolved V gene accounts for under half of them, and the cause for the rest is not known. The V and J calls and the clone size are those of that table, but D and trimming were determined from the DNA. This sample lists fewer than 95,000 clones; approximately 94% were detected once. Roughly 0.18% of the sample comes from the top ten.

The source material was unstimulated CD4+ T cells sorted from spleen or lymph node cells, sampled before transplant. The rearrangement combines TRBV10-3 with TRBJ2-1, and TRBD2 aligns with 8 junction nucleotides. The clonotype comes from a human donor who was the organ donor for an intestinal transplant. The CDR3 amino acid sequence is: CAISESRASGFYNEQFF. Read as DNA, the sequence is TGTGCCATCAGTGAGTCGCGCGCTAGCGGGTTTTACAATGAGCAGTTCTTC.